The TCR beta chain under discussion was sequenced for a study of read filtering for tumor transcriptome and immune sequencing. Study at large: Mean patient age was approximately 71 years, range roughly 40 to 85; around 16 male, 14 to 15 female. Study-wide findings and caveats: RNA-seq captured clonotypes less deeply and reliably than IR-seq. The sorted CD138-negative fraction was a mixed bone marrow immune population, not purified T cells.

At the time of active disease, bone marrow was collected from every patient. The CDR3 has 16 amino acids. Germline loops: CDR1 MNHEY, CDR2 SVGAGI. From approximately 400 ng of RNA, a library with molecular barcoded alpha/delta and beta/gamma adaptors was made. MiXCR, applied by TCRdb to the reads, yields one record per CDR3 protein. The sample lists 100,000 to 150,000 distinct CDR3 sequences, less than 15% seen once, with roughly 7.6% in the top ten. Points on this clonotype: Its antigen is undetermined. Germline is not matched at one junction end, which may reflect a read error.

The receptor was isolated from a donor at least 40 years old with multiple myeloma. Sequencing was performed on a population of CD138-negative cells sorted from bone marrow. The chain joins TRBV6-5 to TRBJ2-6, with D perhaps matching TRBD2 (6 bases). This CDR3 reads CASGYYGGAGANVLTF. The CDR3, as DNA: TGTGCCAGCGGTTATTACGGGGGAGCTGGGGCCAACGTCCTGACTTTC.